The rows below give T cell receptor beta chains drawn from one sample of a study of blood T cells in healthy people across ages. MiXCR, run by TCRdb on the 5' RACE reads, gives a single entry per CDR3 protein. The sample lists 750,000 to 850,000 distinct CDR3 sequences, around 25% occurring once. The sample was also linked to a second study, of T cells of mothers and their children.

Sequenced: blood. These receptors all come from a boy between 10 and 17 years old in good health. Each CDR3 is given with its conserved first and last residue. A D gene is named only where the DNA matches it firmly. Some rows have no size entry. The others give once, few or many, or a class for an expanded clone.

j_call d_call clone_size v_call cdr3_aa cdr3_nt
TRBJ2-7 TRBD2 - TRBV28 CASSPWTSGPWSSYEQYF TGTGCCAGCAGCCCCTGGACTAGCGGTCCATGGAGCTCCTACGAGCAGTACTTC
TRBJ1-4 - few TRBV7-2 CASSLVDSLQEKLFF TGTGCCAGCAGCTTGGTGGACAGCCTCCAGGAAAAACTGTTTTTT
TRBJ2-7 - few TRBV7-9 CASSSTWSYEQYF TGTGCCAGCAGCTCCACTTGGTCCTACGAGCAGTACTTC
TRBJ1-2 - - TRBV29-1 CSSKGSHGYTF TGCAGCTCCAAGGGAAGCCACGGCTACACCTTC
TRBJ1-1 - - TRBV15 CATSRDLVGGTEAFF TGTGCCACCAGCAGAGATCTAGTCGGAGGCACTGAAGCTTTCTTT
TRBJ1-5 - - TRBV30 CAWSRRGQPQHF TGTGCCTGGTCAAGAAGGGGTCAGCCCCAGCATTTT
TRBJ1-1 - - TRBV29-1 CSVLQGGSEAFF TGCAGCGTTCTACAGGGAGGGAGTGAAGCTTTCTTT
TRBJ2-5 - - TRBV28 CASSSRVSETQYF TGTGCCAGCAGTTCCAGGGTATCGGAGACCCAGTACTTC
TRBJ2-6 - few TRBV5-1 CASSLGIMKGAGANVLTF TGCGCCAGCAGCTTGGGGATTATGAAAGGGGCTGGGGCCAACGTCCTGACTTTC
TRBJ2-3 - - TRBV6-6 CASSFRSVSPADTQYF TGTGCCAGCAGTTTCCGGTCCGTTAGCCCTGCAGATACGCAGTATTTT
TRBJ1-1 - - TRBV19 CASSISGLNTEAFF TGTGCCAGTAGTATCTCAGGACTGAACACTGAAGCTTTCTTT
TRBJ1-1 - few TRBV7-9 CASLTGTPARAEAFF TGTGCCAGCTTGACCGGGACCCCCGCCCGGGCTGAAGCTTTCTTT
TRBJ1-2 - - TRBV6-2/TRBV6-3 CASSPDTRVPRRDYTF TGTGCCAGCAGCCCGGATACCAGGGTGCCACGGCGAGACTACACCTTC
TRBJ2-7 - - TRBV19 CASSTRDSNYEQYF TGTGCCAGTAGTACCCGGGACTCCAACTACGAGCAGTACTTC
TRBJ2-1 TRBD2 once TRBV5-1 CASSLSGGGGGNEQFF TGCGCCAGCAGCTTGTCCGGCGGGGGGGGAGGAAACGAGCAGTTCTTC
TRBJ1-1 - - TRBV11-2 CASSLPLFGGERTEAFF TGTGCCAGCAGCTTACCCCTCTTCGGGGGCGAACGCACTGAAGCTTTCTTT
TRBJ2-6 - many TRBV4-3 CASSQEGFSGANVLTF TGCGCCAGCAGCCAAGAGGGGTTCTCTGGGGCCAACGTCCTGACTTTC
TRBJ2-5 TRBD2 - TRBV9 CASSDVGLAGQETQYF TGTGCCAGCAGCGACGTGGGACTAGCGGGACAAGAGACCCAGTACTTC
TRBJ1-1 TRBD1 - TRBV7-2 CASSTPGQGGAEAFF TGTGCCAGCAGCACTCCGGGACAGGGTGGTGCTGAAGCTTTCTTT
TRBJ2-7 TRBD1 - TRBV29-1 CSVGTGDSYEQYF TGCAGCGTTGGGACAGGGGACTCCTACGAGCAGTACTTC
TRBJ2-7 - few TRBV6-5 CASSKLASMNYEQYF TGTGCCAGCAGTAAACTAGCTTCGATGAACTACGAGCAGTACTTC
TRBJ2-1 - - TRBV6-4 CASSDSLGRDRVEQFF TGTGCCAGCAGTGACTCGTTGGGTCGCGACCGTGTAGAGCAGTTCTTC
TRBJ2-1 - - TRBV29-1 CSVAGPAYNEQFF TGCAGCGTTGCAGGGCCCGCCTACAATGAGCAGTTCTTC
TRBJ2-4 - - TRBV6-6 CASSPLDRNLAKNIQYF TGTGCCAGCAGTCCCCTGGACAGAAACCTAGCCAAAAACATTCAGTACTTC
TRBJ2-1 TRBD2 few TRBV7-2 CASSPLGLGAVNEQSF TGTGCCAGCAGCCCCTTAGGACTAGGGGCGGTCAATGAGCAGTCCTTC
TRBJ2-1 - few TRBV21-1 CASSKDQGGQFF TGTGCCAGCAGCAAAGATCAGGGGGGGCAGTTCTTC
TRBJ2-5 TRBD1 few TRBV6-1 CASSEAGTGAQETQYF TGTGCCAGCAGTGAGGCCGGGACAGGGGCTCAAGAGACCCAGTACTTC
TRBJ1-3 - few TRBV6-6 CASSSVGSGNTIYF TGTGCCAGCAGTTCGGTGGGTTCCGGAAACACCATATATTTT
TRBJ2-3 TRBD2 - TRBV5-1 CASKAGGSTDTQYF TGCGCCAGCAAGGCGGGGGGAAGCACAGATACGCAGTATTTT
TRBJ2-3 - - TRBV7-2 CASSLEWVSYTDTQYF TGTGCCAGCAGCTTAGAATGGGTGTCCTACACAGATACGCAGTATTTT
TRBJ1-1 - - TRBV6-2/TRBV6-3 CASSRTGDVAPFF TGTGCCAGCAGTCGCACAGGCGACGTCGCTCCTTTCTTT
TRBJ2-1 TRBD2 many TRBV20-1 CSAKLAGTSYNEQFF TGCAGTGCTAAACTAGCGGGGACATCCTACAATGAGCAGTTCTTC
TRBJ2-1 TRBD2 few TRBV6-2/TRBV6-3 CASVQSGGAENEQFF TGTGCCAGCGTCCAAAGCGGGGGGGCCGAAAATGAGCAGTTCTTC
TRBJ2-5 TRBD1 - TRBV2 CASSEAGTAHKETQYF TGTGCCAGCAGTGAAGCCGGGACAGCCCATAAAGAGACCCAGTACTTC
TRBJ2-1 - - TRBV29-1 CSTLAYNEQFF TGCAGCACCCTAGCCTACAATGAGCAGTTCTTC
TRBJ1-6 - few TRBV5-1 CASSSGDTPNSPLHF TGCGCCAGCAGCTCGGGGGACACACCGAATTCACCCCTCCACTTT
TRBJ2-5 - - TRBV4-3 CASSQDRRGLLETQYF TGCGCCAGCAGCCAAGATCGGAGGGGGCTATTGGAGACCCAGTACTTC
TRBJ2-5 - - TRBV20-1 CSAREGGGREETQYF TGCAGTGCTAGAGAGGGGGGGGGCCGCGAAGAGACCCAGTACTTC
TRBJ2-7 - - TRBV7-9 CASSLRDRPGNEQHF TGTGCCAGCAGCTTAAGGGACCGGCCGGGGAACGAGCAGCACTTC